This T cell receptor (beta chain) was obtained from a study of blood T cells in healthy people across ages. Total RNA extracted from each sample amounted to at least 5.5 micrograms. Study-wide points: Expanded clonotype changes were possibly confounded by unknown donor CMV status. With age, beta diversity per million T cells declined roughly linearly, significantly by approximately 41.

A J-beta primer mix and a sample-barcoded 5' primer were used in a second PCR of roughly 6 to 12 cycles. Via MiXCR, TCRdb re-called the 5' RACE reads, giving one row per CDR3 protein. The profile shows some 1.5 million distinct CDR3 sequences, approximately 42% of them singletons. Comment on this clonotype: What it binds is unknown.

The germline CDR1 and CDR2 sequences are SGHVS and FQNEAQ. Trimming cost V 1 base and J 1 base, with 10 bases left between them. CDR3 length: 15 residues. The J gene is TRBJ1-2, the V gene TRBV7-8; D remains unclear. The sample comprised blood. This sequence was found in a woman in her late teens or twenties in good health. DNA for the CDR3: TGTGCCAGCAGCTTAGATTCAGCCATTAACTATGGCTACACCTTC. The encoded protein is CASSLDSAINYGYTF.